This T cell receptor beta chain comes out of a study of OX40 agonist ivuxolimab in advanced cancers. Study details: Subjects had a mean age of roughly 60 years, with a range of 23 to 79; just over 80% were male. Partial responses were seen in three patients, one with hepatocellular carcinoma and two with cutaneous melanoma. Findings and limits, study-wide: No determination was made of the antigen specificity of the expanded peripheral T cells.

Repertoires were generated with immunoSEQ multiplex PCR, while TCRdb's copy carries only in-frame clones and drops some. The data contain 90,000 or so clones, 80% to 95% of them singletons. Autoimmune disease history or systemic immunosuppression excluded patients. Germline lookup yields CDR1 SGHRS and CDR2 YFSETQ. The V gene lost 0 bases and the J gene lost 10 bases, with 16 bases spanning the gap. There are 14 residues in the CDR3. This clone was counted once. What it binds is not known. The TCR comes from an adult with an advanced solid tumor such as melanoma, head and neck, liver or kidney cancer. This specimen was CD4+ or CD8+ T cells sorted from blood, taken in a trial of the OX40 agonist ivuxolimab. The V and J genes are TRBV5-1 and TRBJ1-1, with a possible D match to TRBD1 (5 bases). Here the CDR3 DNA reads TGCGCCAGCAGCTTGGCCGGGACGGCCATTGGAGCTTTCTTT. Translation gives CASSLAGTAIGAFF.